The present T cell receptor beta chain was sequenced within a study of regulatory T cells in long-lasting Graves disease. Study results and limitations: Those with persistent Graves' had less TCR diversity than newly diagnosed patients. It was peripheral blood alone, not thyroid tissue, that was studied.

Unmatched junction bases numbered 5, after V lost 2 bases and J lost 11 bases. The CDR3 consists of 12 residues. As to time point: persistent/refractory GD, antithyroid drugs over 5 years with positive TRAb. Scientists built the TCR library using RNA that was extracted from PBMCs. Both iRepertoire HTBI primers and Arm-PCR of CDR3 regions were used to build the TCR beta libraries. In the original workflow: Identified across the samples were over 50 TRBV segments and 13 to 15 TRBJ segments. TCRdb re-called the multiplex PCR reads with MiXCR, one entry per CDR3 protein. The V and J calls were determined by TCRdb, not by the authors. The sample has 300,000 to 500,000 distinct CDR3 sequences; 20% are singletons. Of note for this clonotype: Its antigen remains unidentified.

V and J are TRBV12-3 or TRBV12-4 and TRBJ1-1, with 7 bases fitting TRBD1. This specimen was peripheral blood mononuclear cells (PBMCs), taken when the disease was refractory, from a patient treated with antithyroid drugs. This receptor was taken from a female donor with Graves disease. CDR3: CASSLTRQGAFF. In DNA, the CDR3 is TGTGCCAGCAGTTTAACCCGACAGGGCGCTTTCTTT.